This T cell receptor (beta chain) was recorded in a study of regulatory T cells in long-lasting Graves disease. Study conclusions and caveats: Persistent disease preferred TRBV28, TRBJ1-2 and TRBJ2-5.

J lost 5 bases, V lost 3 bases, and 14 bases had no gene match. CDR3 length: 18 amino acids. Germline values: CDR1 MNHEY, CDR2 SMNVEV (reference sequence). This clonotype occurred once. What it recognizes is unknown. Time point meaning: persistent/refractory GD, antithyroid drugs over 5 years with positive TRAb. Scientists built the TCR library using RNA that was extracted from PBMCs. The authors diagnosed Graves' disease using American Thyroid Association guidelines. Nine milliliters of peripheral blood went into EDTA tubes. Arm-PCR of CDR3 regions and iRepertoire HTBI primers were used to build TCR beta libraries. TCRdb independently ran MiXCR on the multiplex PCR reads; one entry per CDR3 protein. The sample lists about 290,000 distinct CDR3 sequences; roughly a fifth were seen once.

The origin of this receptor is a female donor with Graves disease. The sequences come from peripheral blood mononuclear cells (PBMCs), collected when the disease was refractory, from a patient treated with antithyroid drugs. The chain carries TRBV27 and TRBJ2-2, with 8 bases lining up with TRBD1. For the CDR3, the DNA is TGTGCCAGCAGTTTCTTTTCAGGGGGCCAGCATCGGACCGGGGAGCTGTTTTTT. Amino acids: CASSFFSGGQHRTGELFF.